This is a list of T cell receptor beta chains from one sample in a study of blood T cell repertoires in COVID-19. Sequencing was performed with immunoSEQ multiplex PCR; in TCRdb, only in-frame clones are kept and a portion is missing. Of roughly 430,000 clones detected, approximately 88% appear once; the ten largest clones hold roughly 1.9%. Sequenced: PBMCs or T cells enriched from blood (not recorded which). The receptor set was obtained from a woman aged 40 to 50 with acute COVID-19. CDR3s include the opening cysteine and the closing phenylalanine or tryptophan. Each record gives: D gene, J gene, clone size, V gene, CDR3 length, CDR3 protein, CDR3 DNA. D genes are given only for firm matches. Clone sizes are given selectively: once, few, many, or a class where the clone is expanded.

>TRBD1|TRBJ1-1|NA|TRBV27|15
CASTDAGTENTEAFF
TGTGCCAGCACCGACGCCGGGACAGAGAACACTGAAGCTTTCTTT
>NA|TRBJ1-2|NA|TRBV11-2|12
CASSLGGLGYTF
TGTGCCAGCAGCTTAGGAGGGCTTGGCTACACCTTC
>NA|TRBJ2-7|once|TRBV3-1/TRBV3-2|13
CASSQGNPGEQYF
TGTGCCAGCAGCCAAGGGAACCCGGGCGAGCAGTACTTC
>NA|TRBJ2-2|NA|TRBV6-5|15
CASSYFGGPGGELFF
TGTGCCAGCAGTTACTTCGGGGGGCCTGGCGGGGAGCTGTTTTTT
>NA|TRBJ1-1|NA|TRBV6-5|15
CASSYSEAGGAEAFF
TGTGCCAGCAGTTACTCAGAGGCGGGTGGCGCTGAAGCTTTCTTT
>NA|TRBJ2-1|NA|TRBV7-8|14
CASSVQGPYNEQFF
TGTGCCAGCAGCGTCCAGGGGCCCTACAATGAGCAGTTCTTC
>NA|TRBJ2-3|NA|TRBV11-2|14
CASSHKYTGDTQYF
TGTGCCAGCAGCCACAAATATACGGGGGATACGCAGTATTTT
>NA|TRBJ1-1|once|TRBV11-2|13
CASSLDRDTEAFF
TGTGCCAGCAGCTTAGATAGAGACACTGAAGCTTTCTTT
>TRBD1|TRBJ2-2|NA|TRBV7-6|16
CASSSRQGRDTGELFF
TGTGCCAGCAGCTCAAGACAGGGAAGGGACACCGGGGAGCTGTTTTTT
>NA|TRBJ1-2|NA|TRBV6-5|14
CASSPAGVPYGYTF
TGTGCCAGCAGTCCTGCAGGGGTCCCTTATGGCTACACCTTC
>NA|TRBJ2-5|NA|TRBV19|14
CASSIGQHGETQYF
TGTGCCAGTAGTATTGGGCAGCACGGAGAGACCCAGTACTTC
>TRBD2|TRBJ2-2|NA|TRBV5-8|17
CASSFKRLAGGSGELFF
TGTGCCAGCAGTTTTAAGCGACTAGCGGGGGGGTCCGGGGAGCTGTTTTTT
>NA|TRBJ1-3|NA|TRBV29-1|14
CSARRGARGNTIYF
TGCAGCGCCCGACGGGGGGCGCGTGGAAACACCATATATTTT
>TRBD1|TRBJ1-2|NA|TRBV6-1|16
CASSEAKTGGLRGYTF
TGTGCCAGCAGTGAAGCGAAAACAGGGGGCCTAAGAGGCTACACCTTC
>NA|TRBJ1-6|NA|TRBV5-1|11
CASSPNSPLHF
TGCGCCAGCAGCCCAAATTCACCCCTCCACTTT
>NA|TRBJ2-7|NA|TRBV13|13
CASRQTNSYEQYF
TGTGCCAGCAGACAGACCAACTCCTACGAGCAGTACTTC
>NA|TRBJ2-7|few|TRBV19|13
CASSQGGRNEQYF
TGTGCCAGTAGTCAAGGGGGTAGAAACGAGCAGTACTTC
>NA|TRBJ1-1|few|TRBV9|14
CASSVAGWGSEAFF
TGTGCCAGCAGCGTAGCCGGATGGGGCTCTGAAGCTTTCTTT
>TRBD1|TRBJ1-2|NA|TRBV19|13
CASRPDRDYGYTF
TGTGCCAGCCGACCGGACAGGGACTATGGCTACACCTTC
>TRBD1|TRBJ1-5|NA|TRBV5-1|16
CASSLEGQGSNQPQHF
TGCGCCAGCAGCTTGGAGGGACAGGGTAGCAATCAGCCCCAGCATTTT
>NA|TRBJ1-5|NA|TRBV6-5|15
CASSDATGFNQPQHF
TGTGCCAGCAGCGACGCCACAGGTTTCAATCAGCCCCAGCATTTT
>TRBD1|TRBJ1-2|NA|TRBV6-5|14
CASRTITGEAGYTF
TGTGCCAGCAGGACGATAACAGGGGAAGCTGGCTACACCTTC
>NA|TRBJ1-5|NA|TRBV7-6|16
CASSLARAGNNQPQHF
TGTGCCAGCAGCTTAGCTAGGGCAGGGAACAATCAGCCCCAGCATTTT
>TRBD2|TRBJ2-5|once|TRBV5-6|16
CASRRSPSGYQETQYF
TGTGCCAGCAGGAGGTCGCCTAGCGGGTACCAAGAGACCCAGTACTTC
>TRBD2|TRBJ2-3|NA|TRBV7-8|16
CASSPRLAGRTDTQYF
TGTGCCAGCAGCCCAAGACTAGCGGGACGCACAGATACGCAGTATTTT
>TRBD1|TRBJ2-5|once|TRBV15|17
CATSGFSPGQGRETQYF
TGTGCCACCAGCGGTTTTTCCCCGGGACAGGGTCGAGAGACCCAGTACTTC
>TRBD2|TRBJ2-5|NA|TRBV2|16
CASSEVSGYPGETQYF
TGTGCCAGCAGTGAAGTTAGCGGGTACCCAGGGGAGACCCAGTACTTC
>TRBD1|TRBJ1-2|NA|TRBV7-9|13
CASRDGQAGGYTF
TGTGCCAGCAGGGACGGACAGGCAGGTGGCTACACCTTC
>TRBD2|TRBJ2-7|once|TRBV9|15
CASSVAGGGGYEQYF
TGTGCCAGCAGCGTAGCCGGCGGGGGGGGATACGAGCAGTACTTC
>TRBD2|TRBJ2-7|NA|TRBV3-1/TRBV3-2|17
CASSQESGTSGDYEQYF
TGTGCCAGCAGCCAAGAAAGCGGAACTAGCGGGGACTACGAGCAGTACTTC
>NA|TRBJ2-7|NA|TRBV3-1/TRBV3-2|14
CASSQGTVSYEQYF
TGTGCCAGCAGCCAAGGGACAGTTTCTTACGAGCAGTACTTC
>TRBD1|TRBJ1-1|NA|TRBV5-1|14
CASSTGQMNTEAFF
TGCGCCAGCAGCACGGGACAGATGAACACTGAAGCTTTCTTT
>NA|TRBJ1-5|NA|TRBV6-5|13
CASSYGWAGPQHF
TGTGCCAGCAGTTATGGCTGGGCGGGCCCCCAGCATTTT
>NA|TRBJ2-7|NA|TRBV12-3/TRBV12-4|13
CASSLGILVEQYF
TGTGCCAGCAGTTTAGGAATACTGGTCGAGCAGTACTTC
>NA|TRBJ1-2|NA|TRBV27|15
CASSFRNPRGYGYTF
TGTGCCAGCAGTTTTAGGAACCCCCGGGGCTATGGCTACACCTTC
>NA|TRBJ1-1|once|TRBV6-5|14
CASSYSFPDTEAFF
TGTGCCAGCAGTTACTCGTTCCCTGACACTGAAGCTTTCTTT
>TRBD2|TRBJ2-1|NA|TRBV2|15
CASRNDGGGVNEQFF
TGTGCCAGCAGGAATGACGGGGGGGGAGTCAATGAGCAGTTCTTC
>NA|TRBJ1-5|NA|TRBV19|17
CASSIVLGSRSNQPQHF
TGTGCCAGTAGTATAGTTCTCGGGTCAAGGAGCAATCAGCCCCAGCATTTT
>NA|TRBJ2-7|NA|TRBV2|12
CASSLRSYEQYF
TGTGCCAGCAGTCTCCGCTCCTACGAGCAGTACTTC
>NA|TRBJ2-3|NA|TRBV19|14
CASSIVESTDTQYF
TGTGCCAGTAGTATAGTGGAGAGCACAGATACGCAGTATTTT
>TRBD2|TRBJ2-5|NA|TRBV10-2|16
CASSDRLAGAQETQYF
TGCGCCAGCAGTGACCGACTAGCGGGGGCCCAAGAGACCCAGTACTTC
>TRBD1|TRBJ2-7|NA|TRBV11-3|14
CASSPGQGSDEQYF
TGTGCCAGCAGCCCAGGACAGGGTTCGGACGAGCAGTACTTC
>NA|TRBJ1-4|NA|TRBV2|14
CASVLPATNEKLFF
TGTGCCAGCGTACTCCCGGCAACTAATGAAAAACTGTTTTTT
>TRBD2|TRBJ2-1|NA|TRBV7-6|17
CASSLEGGLAGGPEQFF
TGTGCCAGCAGCTTAGAGGGTGGACTAGCGGGGGGGCCCGAGCAGTTCTTC
>TRBD1|TRBJ2-2|NA|TRBV19|17
CASSLGTGGSSTGELFF
TGTGCCAGTAGTTTAGGGACAGGGGGCTCGAGCACCGGGGAGCTGTTTTTT
>TRBD1|TRBJ1-5|NA|TRBV5-1|14
CASSIGQEGQPQHF
TGCGCCAGCAGCATAGGACAGGAAGGTCAGCCCCAGCATTTT
>NA|TRBJ2-3|few|TRBV29-1|17
CSADRRLRGQRTDTQYF
TGCAGCGCCGATAGGAGGTTGCGGGGGCAAAGGACAGATACGCAGTATTTT
>NA|TRBJ2-7|once|TRBV3-1/TRBV3-2|16
CASSQGMDGGIYEQYF
TGTGCCAGCAGCCAAGGAATGGACGGGGGAATCTACGAGCAGTACTTC
>NA|TRBJ2-7|NA|TRBV29-1|13
CSVEVLGSDEQYF
TGCAGCGTTGAAGTACTGGGGAGCGACGAGCAGTACTTC